What follows are 9 T cell receptor beta chains derived from one specimen sequenced in a study of cytomegalovirus exposure and HLA in healthy donors. 13 Jbeta primers and 60 Vbeta primers were used for the PCR. This table comes from immunoSEQ multiplex PCR, and its TCRdb copy is limited to in-frame clones, with some not included. The sample contains about 79,000 clones, 70% to 80% of which appear only once. Sequenced input: PBMCs. The source is a man in his forties or fifties in good health and CMV-seropositive.

This chain joins TRBV9 and TRBJ2-7, with 11 bases lining up with TRBD2. CDR1 is SGDLS, CDR2 YYNGEE, per germline. The CDR3 is 14 amino acids. V dropped 0 bases and J dropped 4; count of bases not matched to a gene: 0. CDR3 sequence reads: CASSVGLAGYEQYF. The DNA for the CDR3 is TGTGCCAGCAGCGTAGGACTAGCGGGGTACGAGCAGTACTTC. The full variable domain, its missing parts supplied by reference TRBV9 and TRBJ2-7, is DSGVTQTPKHLITATGQRVTLRCSPRSGDLSVYWYQQSLDQGLQFLIQYYNGEERAKGNILERFSAQQFPDLHSELNLSSLELGDSALYFCASSVGLAGYEQYFGPGTRLTVT.

The gene calls are TRBV19 and TRBJ2-1; the match to TRBD2 covers 14 bases. Per the germline V gene, CDR1 is LNHDA and CDR2 is SQIVND (reference sequence). This CDR3 is built from 14 residues. V lost 5 bases and J lost 12; bases outside the gene matches: 6. The CDR3, as DNA: TGTGCCAGTAGTCCGGGACTAGCGGGAGTACGGCAGTTCTTC. This sequence encodes CASSPGLAGVRQFF.

This sequence joins TRBV7-6 and TRBJ1-3; a weak D match, TRBD1 (6 bases). The CDR3 runs 16 residues. Germline CDR1 SGHVS, CDR2 FNYEAQ. Trimming removed 1 base at V and 1 base at J, with 11 bases between. CDR3 DNA: TGTGCCAGCAGCTTAGACCCTCAGGGGTCTGGAAACACCATATATTTT. Residues: CASSLDPQGSGNTIYF.

The V call is TRBV5-4, the J call TRBJ2-1; D ambiguous. CDR1 is SGHNT and CDR2 is YYREEE in the germline V gene (reference sequence). V lost 4 bases and J lost 5, with 7 bases in between. This CDR3 contains 12 residues. CDR3 protein: CASSERNNEQFF. CDR3 nucleotide sequence: TGTGCCAGCAGCGAGCGAAACAATGAGCAGTTCTTC.

The chain links TRBV9 to TRBJ1-5; D ambiguous. Germline V lookup: CDR1 SGDLS, CDR2 YYNGEE. The CDR3 is 15 residues long. V dropped 3 bases and J dropped 0 bases, with 10 bases sitting between them. The CDR3 DNA reads TGTGCCAGCAGCGCTAATGACTATAGCAATCAGCCCCAGCATTTT. Protein: CASSANDYSNQPQHF. Combining the CDR3 with reference TRBV9 and TRBJ1-5 gives the whole variable domain DSGVTQTPKHLITATGQRVTLRCSPRSGDLSVYWYQQSLDQGLQFLIQYYNGEERAKGNILERFSAQQFPDLHSELNLSSLELGDSALYFCASSANDYSNQPQHFGDGTRLSIL.

The chain has TRBV6-5 and TRBJ2-7; D gene unclear. Germline V lookup: CDR1 MNHEY, CDR2 SVGAGI. The CDR3 extends over 14 amino acids. This CDR3 reads CAFFKQKAAYEQYF. CDR3 in DNA: TGTGCTTTTTTCAAGCAGAAGGCGGCATACGAGCAGTACTTC.

This clone came up a few times. This chain joins TRBV7-2 and TRBJ2-5; TRBD2 aligns across 11 bases. J gave up 7 bases and V 5 bases, and 12 bases lay outside the gene matches. The germline CDR1 and CDR2 sequences are SGHTA and FQGNSA. CDR3 size: 16 residues. The CDR3 nucleotides read TGTGCCAGCAGCCTGTTTGCTAGCGGGGGGCGGGGGACCCAGTACTTC. This sequence encodes CASSLFASGGRGTQYF.

The chain combines TRBV4-2 with TRBJ1-4; weak D call: TRBD1 (5 bases). This CDR3 contains 16 residues. The ends were cut back, 1 base at V and 0 bases at J, with 9 bases in the middle. CDR1 and CDR2 (germline): LGHNA, YNFKEQ. The CDR3 DNA reads TGTGCCAGCAGCCAAGTTTTAGGGGCAACTAATGAAAAACTGTTTTTT. It yields the protein CASSQVLGATNEKLFF.

This chain joins TRBV30 and TRBJ2-7; no clear D. Per germline, CDR1 GTSNPN and CDR2 SVGIG (reference sequence). Trimming shortened V by 3 bases and J by 5 bases, and 11 bases separated the two germline ends. The CDR3 covers 12 residues. The CDR3 DNA sequence: TGTGCCTGGAGGCCAACTACCAACGAGCAGTACTTC. This translates into CAWRPTTNEQYF.